These 7 T cell receptor beta chains share one sample of origin, sequenced in a study of Graves' ophthalmopathy and Graves' hyperthyroidism. Amplified material comprised TCR beta CDR3 regions derived from RNA transcripts. Second-round multiplex PCR came after a first-round RT-PCR that employed HTBI primers. A single record per CDR3 protein comes from TCRdb applying MiXCR to the multiplex PCR reads. The table has roughly 350,000 distinct CDR3 sequences, approximately 18% seen once. Sequences were obtained from peripheral blood. These receptors were taken from an adult woman with stable Graves' hyperthyroidism.

This clonotype was detected ten times or more. The chain employs TRBV20-1 and TRBJ2-7; D might be TRBD2 (6 bases). From germline, CDR1 is DFQATT and CDR2 SNEGSKA (reference sequence). The CDR3 totals 14 residues. Trimming cost V 4 bases and J 0 bases, with 13 bases left between them. DNA for the CDR3: TGCAGTGCTACAGATGCGGGGAGCTCCTACGAGCAGTACTTC. It specifies CSATDAGSSYEQYF.

This clonotype was picked up many times. The chain joins TRBV20-1 to TRBJ2-7; 8 nucleotides match TRBD2. The CDR3 contains 15 residues. V trimming: 6 bases; J trimming: 2 bases; junction bases outside the gene matches: 12. CDR1 is DFQATT, CDR2 SNEGSKA, per germline (reference sequence). The CDR3 protein is CSAPTLAGTPYEQYF. The DNA for the CDR3 is TGCAGTGCACCGACCCTAGCGGGCACCCCCTACGAGCAGTACTTC.

This clonotype was seen many times. The chain links TRBV27 to TRBJ2-7; D is unclear. Germline loops: CDR1 MNHEY, CDR2 SMNVEV (reference sequence). Deletions cut 0 bases from V and 3 bases from J, with 15 bases between. The CDR3 extends over 16 amino acids. CDR3 nucleotide sequence: TGTGCCAGCAGTTTATCAATGTTGGGCAGGAGCTACGAGCAGTACTTC. Translation gives CASSLSMLGRSYEQYF.

This clonotype was found many times. This chain joins TRBV30 and TRBJ1-2; no reliable D call. The V gene's germline CDR1 is GTSNPN and CDR2 SVGIG (reference sequence). This CDR3 has 12 amino acids. The ends were cut back, 5 bases at V and 6 bases at J, with 13 bases in the middle. The CDR3 DNA follows: TGTGCCTGGGCCTTGGCAGGAGATGGCTACACCTTC. Translated, it gives CAWALAGDGYTF. The entire variable domain, with the rest obtained from reference TRBV30 and TRBJ1-2, is as follows: SQTIHQWPATLVQPVGSPLSLECTVEGTSNPNLYWYRQAAGRGLQLLFYSVGIGQISSEVPQNLSASRPQDRQFILSSKKLLLSDSGFYLCAWALAGDGYTFGSGTRLTVV.

This clonotype has ten or more counts. The chain is built from TRBV28 and TRBJ1-1; TRBD1 matches at 7 bases. V lost 3 bases to trimming and J lost 5 bases; unmatched junction nucleotides: 9. CDR3 length: 15 amino acids. Germline V lookup: CDR1 MDHEN, CDR2 SYDVKM. The DNA of the CDR3 is TGTGCCAGCAGTTTTGATCCAGGGGGTCGAACTGAAGCTTTCTTT. Translated: CASSFDPGGRTEAFF.

This clonotype came up many times. The V and J genes are TRBV25-1 and TRBJ1-2, with D uncertain. This CDR3 is built from 14 residues. The V and J ends lost 1 base and 2 bases respectively, with 8 bases between them. Germline assignment: CDR1 MGHDK and CDR2 SYGVNS. CDR3 sequence reads: CASSEWGTNYGYTF. CDR3 nucleotide sequence: TGTGCCAGCAGTGAATGGGGTACCAACTATGGCTACACCTTC.

This clonotype came up a few times. This chain connects TRBV12-3 or TRBV12-4 to TRBJ2-5; D might be TRBD1 (5 bases). This CDR3 spans 13 amino acids. Trimming removed 1 base at V and 6 bases at J, with 9 bases between. The CDR3 DNA reads TGTGCCAGCAGTTTAGGTGACAGCAAGACCCAGTACTTC. Residues: CASSLGDSKTQYF.